This T cell receptor beta chain was retrieved from a study of T-cell memory formation after mild COVID-19. TCRdb re-called the 5' RACE reads through MiXCR, storing one row per CDR3 protein. The table shows about 180,000 distinct CDR3 sequences, with about 18% occurring only once. This clonotype is a singleton in its sample. No antigen is known for it. A clone one base away is much larger, so this may be a read error. Study-wide findings and caveats: Among contracting clones, CD4+ were mainly CM/EM and CD8+ enriched in EMRA.

This CDR3 comprises 16 residues. The V and J ends lost 5 bases and 0 bases respectively, with 15 bases between them. Germline V CDR1 and CDR2: SEHNR, FQNEAQ (reference sequence). This receptor was taken from a man in his late teens or twenties who had mild COVID-19 (a few samples of this study predate the infection). Cell type and time point are not known. Sequenced input: PBMCs or a T cell subset sorted from them (not recorded which). The chain carries TRBV7-9 and TRBJ2-3; the D is unclear. The CDR3 sequence: CASSPRWRLSTDTQYF. The CDR3 DNA reads TGTGCCAGCAGCCCCAGATGGAGACTGAGCACAGATACGCAGTATTTT. The whole variable domain, filled in from reference TRBV7-9 and TRBJ2-3, reads DTGVSQNPRHKITKRGQNVTFRCDPISEHNRLYWYRQTLGQGPEFLTYFQNEAQLEKSRLLSDRFSAERPKGSFSTLEIQRTEQGDSAMYLCASSPRWRLSTDTQYFGPGTRLTVL.